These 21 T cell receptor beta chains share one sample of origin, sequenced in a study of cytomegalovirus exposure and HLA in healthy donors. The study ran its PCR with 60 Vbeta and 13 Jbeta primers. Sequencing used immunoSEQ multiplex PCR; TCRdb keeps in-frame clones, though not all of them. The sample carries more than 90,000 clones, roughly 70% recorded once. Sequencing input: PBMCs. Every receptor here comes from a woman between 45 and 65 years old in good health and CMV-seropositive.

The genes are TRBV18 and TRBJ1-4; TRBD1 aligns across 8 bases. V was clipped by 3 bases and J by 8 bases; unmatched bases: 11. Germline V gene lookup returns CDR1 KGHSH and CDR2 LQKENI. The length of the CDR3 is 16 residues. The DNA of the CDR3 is TGTGCCAGCTCACCGAACCGACAGGGGACCAACGAAAAACTGTTTTTT. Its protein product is CASSPNRQGTNEKLFF.

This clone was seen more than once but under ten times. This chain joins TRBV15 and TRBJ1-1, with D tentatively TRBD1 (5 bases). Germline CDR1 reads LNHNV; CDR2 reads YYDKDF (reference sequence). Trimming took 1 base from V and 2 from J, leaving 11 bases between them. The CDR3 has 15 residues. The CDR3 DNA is TGTGCCACCAGCAGAGGGACACAATTTAACACTGAAGCTTTCTTT. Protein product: CATSRGTQFNTEAFF.

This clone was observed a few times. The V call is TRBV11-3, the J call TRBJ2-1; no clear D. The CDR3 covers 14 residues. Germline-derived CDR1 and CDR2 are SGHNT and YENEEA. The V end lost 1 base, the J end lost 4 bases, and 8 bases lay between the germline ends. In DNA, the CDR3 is TGTGCCAGCAGCTTAGCAGACATTTACAATGAGCAGTTCTTC. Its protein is CASSLADIYNEQFF.

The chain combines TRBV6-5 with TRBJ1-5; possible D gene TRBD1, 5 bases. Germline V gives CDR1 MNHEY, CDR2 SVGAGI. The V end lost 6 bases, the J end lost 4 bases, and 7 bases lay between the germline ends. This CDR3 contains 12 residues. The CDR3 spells CASSQGNQPQHF. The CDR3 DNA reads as TGTGCCAGCAGCCAGGGAAATCAGCCCCAGCATTTT.

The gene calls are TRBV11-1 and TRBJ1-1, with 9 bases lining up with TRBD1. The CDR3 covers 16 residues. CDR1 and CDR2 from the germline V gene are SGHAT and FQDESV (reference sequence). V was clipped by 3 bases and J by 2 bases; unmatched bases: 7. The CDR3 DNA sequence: TGTGCCAGCAGCTTCCCGGGACAGGGACTAAACACTGAAGCTTTCTTT. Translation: CASSFPGQGLNTEAFF.

The CDR3 nucleotides are TGTGCCAGTAGTAGCGACAGGTACTACGAGCAGTACTTC. Protein sequence: CASSSDRYYEQYF. The chain has TRBV19 and TRBJ2-7, with D possibly matching TRBD1 (6 bases). CDR3 length: 13 amino acids. Trimming left V 4 bases short and J 3 bases short, with 10 bases between. Germline CDR1 LNHDA, CDR2 SQIVND (reference sequence).

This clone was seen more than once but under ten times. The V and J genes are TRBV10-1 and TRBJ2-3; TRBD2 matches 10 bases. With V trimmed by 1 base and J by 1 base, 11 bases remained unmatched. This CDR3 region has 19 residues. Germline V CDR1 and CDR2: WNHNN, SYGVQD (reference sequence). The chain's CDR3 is CASSEFFRLAGSGTDTQYF. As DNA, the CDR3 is TGCGCCAGCAGTGAGTTCTTCAGACTAGCGGGTTCTGGCACAGATACGCAGTATTTT.

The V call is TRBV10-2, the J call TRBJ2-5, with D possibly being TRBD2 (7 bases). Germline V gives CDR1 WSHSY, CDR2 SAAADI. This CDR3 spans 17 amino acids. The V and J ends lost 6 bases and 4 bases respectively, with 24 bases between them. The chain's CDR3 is CASREGVAGDRGETQYF. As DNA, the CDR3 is TGCGCCAGCAGAGAGGGGGTAGCGGGCGACCGAGGAGAGACCCAGTACTTC.

The CDR3 loop is CASSIYGQGASSPLHF. Here the CDR3 DNA reads TGTGCCAGTAGTATCTACGGACAGGGGGCAAGTTCACCCCTCCACTTT. V gene TRBV19 combines with J gene TRBJ1-6; 11 bases align to TRBD1. The germline CDR1 and CDR2 sequences are LNHDA and SQIVND (reference sequence). Trimming removed 3 bases from V and 9 bases from J; junction bases left unmatched: 7. The CDR3 is 16 amino acids.

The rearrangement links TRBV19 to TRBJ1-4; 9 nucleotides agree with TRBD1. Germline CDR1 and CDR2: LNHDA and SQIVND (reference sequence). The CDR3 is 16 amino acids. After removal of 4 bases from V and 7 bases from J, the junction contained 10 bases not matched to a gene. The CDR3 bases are TGTGCCAGTAGTAACGCACGGACAGGGGAAGGTGAAAAACTGTTTTTT. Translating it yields CASSNARTGEGEKLFF. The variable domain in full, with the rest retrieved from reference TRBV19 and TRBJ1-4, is DGGITQSPKYLFRKEGQNVTLSCEQNLNHDAMYWYRQDPGQGLRLIYYSQIVNDFQKGDIAEGYSVSREKKESFPLTVTSAQKNPTAFYLCASSNARTGEGEKLFFGSGTQLSVL.

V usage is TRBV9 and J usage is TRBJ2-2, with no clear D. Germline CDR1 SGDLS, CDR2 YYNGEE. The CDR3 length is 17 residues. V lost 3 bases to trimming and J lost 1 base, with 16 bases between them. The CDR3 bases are TGTGCCAGCAGCGCACCTCCCCCACTACAGAACACCGGGGAGCTGTTTTTT. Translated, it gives CASSAPPPLQNTGELFF.

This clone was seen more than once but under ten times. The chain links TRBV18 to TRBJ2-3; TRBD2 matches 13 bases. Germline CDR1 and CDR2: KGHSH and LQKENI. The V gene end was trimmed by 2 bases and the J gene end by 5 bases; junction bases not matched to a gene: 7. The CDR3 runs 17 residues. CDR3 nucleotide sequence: TGTGCCAGCTCACCAAATAGAGGACTAGCGGGAGAAGATACGCAGTATTTT. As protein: CASSPNRGLAGEDTQYF. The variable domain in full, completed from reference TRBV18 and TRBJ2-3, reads NAGVMQNPRHLVRRRGQEARLRCSPMKGHSHVYWYRQLPEEGLKFMVYLQKENIIDESGMPKERFSAEFPKEGPSILRIQQVVRGDSAAYFCASSPNRGLAGEDTQYFGPGTRLTVL.

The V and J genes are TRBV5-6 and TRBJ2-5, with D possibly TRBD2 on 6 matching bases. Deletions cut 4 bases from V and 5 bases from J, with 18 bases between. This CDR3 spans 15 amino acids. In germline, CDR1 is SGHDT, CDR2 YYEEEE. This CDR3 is CASSPTGTGGETQYF. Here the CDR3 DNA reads TGTGCCAGCAGCCCTACCGGGACTGGGGGGGAGACCCAGTACTTC.

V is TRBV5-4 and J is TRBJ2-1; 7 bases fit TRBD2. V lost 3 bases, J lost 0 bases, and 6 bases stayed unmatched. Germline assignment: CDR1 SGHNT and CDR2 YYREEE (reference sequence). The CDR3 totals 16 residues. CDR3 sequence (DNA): TGTGCCAGCAGCTCAAAGACTAGCCTCTCCTACAATGAGCAGTTCTTC. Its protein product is CASSSKTSLSYNEQFF.

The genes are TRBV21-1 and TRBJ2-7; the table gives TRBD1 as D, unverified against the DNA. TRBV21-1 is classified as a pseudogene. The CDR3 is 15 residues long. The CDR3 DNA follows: TGTGCCAGCATCCCGACAGGGGGGGACCCCTACGAGCAGTACTTC. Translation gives CASIPTGGDPYEQYF.

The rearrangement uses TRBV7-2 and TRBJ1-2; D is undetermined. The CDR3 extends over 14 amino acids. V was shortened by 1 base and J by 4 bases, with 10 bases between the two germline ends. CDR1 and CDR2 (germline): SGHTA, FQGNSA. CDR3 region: CASSLEATTYGYTF. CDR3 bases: TGTGCCAGCAGCTTAGAGGCGACAACCTATGGCTACACCTTC.

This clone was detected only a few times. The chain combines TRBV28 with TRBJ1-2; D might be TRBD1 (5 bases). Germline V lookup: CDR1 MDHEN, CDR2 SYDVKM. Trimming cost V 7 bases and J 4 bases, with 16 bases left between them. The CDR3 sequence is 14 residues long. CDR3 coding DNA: TGTGCCAGCACCGACTCGACAGCCACCTATGGCTACACCTTC. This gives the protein CASTDSTATYGYTF.

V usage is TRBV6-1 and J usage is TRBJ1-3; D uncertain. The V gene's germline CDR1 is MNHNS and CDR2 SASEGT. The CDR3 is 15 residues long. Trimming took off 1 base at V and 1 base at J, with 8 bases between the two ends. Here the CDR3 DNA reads TGTGCCAGCAGTGAAGGCGTGTATTCTGGAAACACCATATATTTT. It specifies CASSEGVYSGNTIYF.

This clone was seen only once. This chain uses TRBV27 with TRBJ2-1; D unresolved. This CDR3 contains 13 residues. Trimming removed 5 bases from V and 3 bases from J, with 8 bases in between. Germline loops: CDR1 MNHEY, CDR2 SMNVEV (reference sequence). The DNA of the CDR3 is TGTGCCAGCAGTCTCGGGTTCTACAATGAGCAGTTCTTC. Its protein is CASSLGFYNEQFF.

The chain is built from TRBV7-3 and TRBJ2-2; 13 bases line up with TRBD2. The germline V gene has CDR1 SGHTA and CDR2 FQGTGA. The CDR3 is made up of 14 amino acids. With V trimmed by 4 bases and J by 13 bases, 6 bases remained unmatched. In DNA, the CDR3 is TGTGCCAGCAGCTATGGGACTAGCGGGAACGGGCTGTTTTTT. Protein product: CASSYGTSGNGLFF.

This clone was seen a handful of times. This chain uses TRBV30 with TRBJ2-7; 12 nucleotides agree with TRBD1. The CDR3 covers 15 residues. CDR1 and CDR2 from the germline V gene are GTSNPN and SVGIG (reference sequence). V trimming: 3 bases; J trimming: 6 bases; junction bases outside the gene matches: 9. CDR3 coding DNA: TGTGCCTGGAGGCCGGCCGGGACAGGGGGCGCCGAGCAGTACTTC. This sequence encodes CAWRPAGTGGAEQYF.